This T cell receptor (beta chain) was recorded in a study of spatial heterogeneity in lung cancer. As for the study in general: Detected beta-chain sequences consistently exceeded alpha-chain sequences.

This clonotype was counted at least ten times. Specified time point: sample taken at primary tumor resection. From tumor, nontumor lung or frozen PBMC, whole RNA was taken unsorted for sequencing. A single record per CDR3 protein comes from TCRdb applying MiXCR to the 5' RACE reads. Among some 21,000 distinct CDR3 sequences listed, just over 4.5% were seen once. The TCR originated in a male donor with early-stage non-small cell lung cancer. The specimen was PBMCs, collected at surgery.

The CDR3 loop reads CASIGDRGSNSNQPQHF. The CDR3 nucleotides read TGTGCCAGCATTGGGGACAGGGGGTCTAATAGCAATCAGCCCCAGCATTTT. The rearrangement joins TRBV2 to TRBJ1-5; 11 bases line up with TRBD1. Germline V gene data show CDR1 as SNHLY and CDR2 as FYNNEI. With V trimmed by 7 bases and J by 0 bases, 8 bases remained unmatched. This CDR3 is 17 amino acids long.